This TCR beta chain appears in the sequencing data of a study of T cell repertoires in cytomegalovirus infection. The trim removed 6 bases at V and 0 bases at J, leaving 8 bases unmatched. This CDR3 has 16 amino acids. The germline V gene has CDR1 MDHEN and CDR2 SYDVKM. Using its own MiXCR run on the reads, TCRdb lists one record per CDR3 protein. The sample carries 310,000 or so distinct CDR3 sequences, over 20% recorded once. Input material: PBMCs. The source of this sequence is a human donor in good health (CMV status not recorded). Some clones in this sample may be carry-over from other donors' samples. The V gene is TRBV28, the J gene TRBJ2-4; the match to TRBD1 covers 7 bases. The DNA for the CDR3 is TGTGCCAGCAGCACGACAGGGTCTTTAGCCAAAAACATTCAGTACTTC. Its translation: CASSTTGSLAKNIQYF.